This T cell receptor (beta chain) came from a study of shared clonotypes between healthy human individuals. Study information: Donor ages ranged 18 to 49 years: two women, a few men.

A few counts support this clone. Input per replicate PCR of unsorted PBMC was approximately 280 ng DNA, corresponding to some 30,000 T cell genomes. Data came from immunoSEQ multiplex PCR; TCRdb stores just in-frame clones and leaves some out. The sample holds about 490,000 clones, roughly 78% seen once. Sequenced: PBMCs. The receptor's source is a woman in her thirties or forties in good health. Some clones in this sample may be carry-over from other donors' samples.

For the CDR3, the DNA is TGTGCCAGCAGCTTCAACCCTACAGGGGGCCGAGCGACCCAGTACTTC. The encoded protein is CASSFNPTGGRATQYF. The rearrangement links TRBV11-2 to TRBJ2-5; 9 bases are shared with TRBD1. The CDR3 consists of 16 residues. Looked up from germline, CDR1 is SGHAT and CDR2 is FQNNGV. Trimming cost V 3 bases and J 7 bases; bases outside gene matches: 12.